These T cell receptor beta chains were read from a single sample in a study of blood T cell repertoires in COVID-19. Generated by immunoSEQ multiplex PCR, the TCRdb table keeps only in-frame clones and is missing some. Among 80,000 to 90,000 clones listed, over 80% were seen once. Source material: peripheral blood. These receptors all come from a woman aged 70-85 years with acute or convalescent COVID-19. The CDR3 runs from the conserved cysteine through the conserved F or W. D genes are given only for firm matches. Only some rows state a clone size, as once, few, many or a class for expanded clones.

size,D,J,V,CDR3,DNA
few,.,TRBJ2-6,TRBV5-4,CASSSQGAGANVLTF,TGTGCCAGCAGCTCTCAGGGCGCTGGGGCCAACGTCCTGACTTTC
.,TRBD2,TRBJ2-1,TRBV6-2/TRBV6-3,CASSRLAGASYNEQFF,TGTGCCAGCAGTAGACTAGCGGGGGCCTCCTACAATGAGCAGTTCTTC
.,TRBD2,TRBJ2-7,TRBV6-2/TRBV6-3,CASSYGGGVYEQYF,TGTGCCAGCAGTTACGGCGGGGGAGTCTACGAGCAGTACTTC
.,.,TRBJ1-4,TRBV6-6,CASRGPANEKLFF,TGTGCCAGCCGGGGTCCGGCTAATGAAAAACTGTTTTTT
.,.,TRBJ1-6,TRBV7-2,CASSLNTQGISPLHF,TGTGCCAGCAGCTTAAATACCCAGGGGATTTCACCCCTCCACTTT
once,TRBD1,TRBJ2-3,TRBV6-5,CASSRRGLGTDTQYF,TGTGCCAGCAGCCGCAGGGGGCTGGGCACAGATACGCAGTATTTT
.,TRBD1,TRBJ2-7,TRBV5-1,CASSIRDRGYEQYF,TGCGCCAGCAGCATCCGGGACAGGGGTTACGAGCAGTACTTC
.,TRBD1,TRBJ1-4,TRBV18,CASSPPGEPGGEKLFF,TGTGCCAGCTCACCACCGGGCGAACCAGGGGGTGAAAAACTGTTTTTT
.,.,TRBJ1-2,TRBV20-1,CSASGRTYGYTF,TGCAGTGCTAGTGGCAGAACCTATGGCTACACCTTC
.,.,TRBJ2-3,TRBV5-8,CASSPWGGAWGTDTQYF,TGTGCCAGCAGCCCGTGGGGGGGGGCCTGGGGCACAGATACGCAGTATTTT
once,TRBD1,TRBJ1-2,TRBV18,CASSQGQGYGYTF,TGTGCCAGCTCACAAGGACAGGGCTATGGCTACACCTTC
.,TRBD2,TRBJ2-7,TRBV7-2,CASSRGTNYEQYF,TGTGCCAGCAGTCGCGGGACTAACTACGAGCAGTACTTC
.,.,TRBJ1-4,TRBV9,CASTDYPTNEKLFF,TGTGCCAGCACAGATTATCCAACTAATGAAAAACTGTTTTTT
few,TRBD1,TRBJ1-5,TRBV5-1,CASSIGTGRGQPQHF,TGCGCCAGCAGCATAGGGACAGGCCGGGGTCAGCCCCAGCATTTT